These 3 T cell receptor beta chains share one sample of origin, sequenced in a study of naive and memory T cell subsets. Study findings and constraints: A few larger clonotypes appeared in naive repertoires, especially CD8, possibly memory cells re-expressing CD45RA.

These receptors' targets are unknown. Two oligonucleotides, mixed equimolar, formed the beta constant-region primer covering TRBC1 and TRBC2. Nested alpha and beta constant-region primers with the SP2 primer drove four PCR rounds on ligated cDNA. TCRdb re-called the UMI-ligation and nested PCR reads through MiXCR, storing one row per CDR3 protein. The repertoire has more than 120,000 distinct CDR3 sequences, approximately 20% of them found once; the top ten carry about 0.57%. Sample: naive CD8+ T cells from blood. These receptors were taken from a human donor in good health.

This clonotype was observed once. A read error may account for a junction end that differs from germline. The V and J genes are TRBV12-3 or TRBV12-4 and TRBJ2-7; 7 nucleotides align to TRBD1. The CDR3 is made up of 14 amino acids. The CDR3 bases are TGTGCCAGCAGTTCCCCAGAGGGGGCCTACGAGCGGTACTTC. This codes for CASSSPEGAYERYF.

The sample holds a few counts of this clonotype. The chain recombines TRBV12-3 or TRBV12-4 with TRBJ2-7; 9 positions agree with TRBD1. This CDR3 comprises 16 residues. Trimming removed 3 bases from V and 7 bases from J; junction bases left unmatched: 13. The CDR3 bases are TGTGCCAGCAGTTTGCCCCGGACAGGGGCCCCGTGGGAGCAGTACTTC. Encoded protein: CASSLPRTGAPWEQYF.

V and J are TRBV2 and TRBJ2-5, with 7 nucleotides matching TRBD1. Germline lookup yields CDR1 SNHLY and CDR2 FYNNEI. Germline trimming cut 5 bases from V and 2 bases from J; bases unmatched to any gene: 2. This CDR3 comprises 13 residues. The DNA of the CDR3 is TGTGCCAGCAGTCGGGGACAGCAAGAGACCCAGTACTTC. Encoded protein: CASSRGQQETQYF.